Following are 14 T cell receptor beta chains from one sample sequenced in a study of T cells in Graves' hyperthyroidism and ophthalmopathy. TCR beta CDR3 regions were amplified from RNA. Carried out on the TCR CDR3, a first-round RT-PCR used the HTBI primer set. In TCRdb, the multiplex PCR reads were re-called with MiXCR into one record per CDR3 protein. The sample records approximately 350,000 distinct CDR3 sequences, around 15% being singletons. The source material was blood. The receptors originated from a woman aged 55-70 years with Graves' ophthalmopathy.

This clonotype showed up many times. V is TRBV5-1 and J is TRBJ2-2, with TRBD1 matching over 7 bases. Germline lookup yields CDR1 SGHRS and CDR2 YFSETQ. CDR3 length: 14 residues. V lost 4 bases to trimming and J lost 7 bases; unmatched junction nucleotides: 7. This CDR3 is CASSKDRVIGELFF. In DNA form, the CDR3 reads TGCGCCAGCAGCAAAGACAGGGTAATCGGGGAGCTGTTTTTT.

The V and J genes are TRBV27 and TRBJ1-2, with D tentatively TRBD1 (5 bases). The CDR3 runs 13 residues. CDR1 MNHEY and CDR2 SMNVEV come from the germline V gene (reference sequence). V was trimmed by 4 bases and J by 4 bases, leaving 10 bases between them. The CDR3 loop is CASSSDQGYGYTF. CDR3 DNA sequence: TGTGCCAGCAGTTCGGACCAGGGCTATGGCTACACCTTC.

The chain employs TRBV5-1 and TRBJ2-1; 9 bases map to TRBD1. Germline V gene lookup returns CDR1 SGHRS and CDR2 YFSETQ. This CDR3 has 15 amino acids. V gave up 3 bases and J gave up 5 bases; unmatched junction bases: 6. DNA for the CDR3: TGCGCCAGCAGCTCGCTACAGGGGGCTGACAATGAGCAGTTCTTC. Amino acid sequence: CASSSLQGADNEQFF.

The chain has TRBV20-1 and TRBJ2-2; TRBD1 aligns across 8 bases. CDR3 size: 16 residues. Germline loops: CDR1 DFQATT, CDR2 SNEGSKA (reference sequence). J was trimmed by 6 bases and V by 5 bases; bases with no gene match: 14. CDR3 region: CSALNTGTGGSGELFF. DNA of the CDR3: TGCAGTGCTTTAAATACCGGGACAGGAGGATCCGGGGAGCTGTTTTTT.

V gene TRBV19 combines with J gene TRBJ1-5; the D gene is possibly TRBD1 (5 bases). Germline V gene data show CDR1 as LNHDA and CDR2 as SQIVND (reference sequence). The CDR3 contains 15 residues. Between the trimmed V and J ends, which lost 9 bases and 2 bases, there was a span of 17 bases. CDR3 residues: CASSRWGSGNQPQHF. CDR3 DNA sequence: TGTGCCAGCTCTCGCTGGGGGTCGGGCAATCAGCCCCAGCATTTT.

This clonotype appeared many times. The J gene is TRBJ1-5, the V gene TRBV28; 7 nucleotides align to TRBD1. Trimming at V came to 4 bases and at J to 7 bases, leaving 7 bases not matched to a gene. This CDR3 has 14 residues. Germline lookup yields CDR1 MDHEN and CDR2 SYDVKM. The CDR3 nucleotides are TGTGCCAGCAGTTACGTAACAGGGGTCCAGCCCCAGCATTTT. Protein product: CASSYVTGVQPQHF.

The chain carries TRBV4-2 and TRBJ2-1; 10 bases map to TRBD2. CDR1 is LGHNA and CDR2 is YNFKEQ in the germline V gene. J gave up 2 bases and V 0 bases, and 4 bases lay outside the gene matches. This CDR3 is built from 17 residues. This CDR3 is CASSQDELAGTYNEQFF. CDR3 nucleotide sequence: TGTGCCAGCAGCCAAGATGAACTAGCGGGAACCTACAATGAGCAGTTCTTC.

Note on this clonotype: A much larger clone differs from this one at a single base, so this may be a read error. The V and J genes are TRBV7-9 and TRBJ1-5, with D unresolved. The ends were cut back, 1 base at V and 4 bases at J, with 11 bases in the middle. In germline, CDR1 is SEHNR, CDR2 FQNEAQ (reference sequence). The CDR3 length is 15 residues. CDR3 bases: TGTGCCAGCAGCTTAGAACCATATAGGAATCAGCCCCAGCATTTT. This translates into CASSLEPYRNQPQHF.

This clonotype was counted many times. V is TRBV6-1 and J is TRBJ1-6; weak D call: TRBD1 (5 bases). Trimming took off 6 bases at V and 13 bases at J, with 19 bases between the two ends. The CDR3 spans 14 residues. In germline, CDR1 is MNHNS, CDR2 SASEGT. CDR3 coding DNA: TGTGCCAGCAGGTTGGGGGACCGAGGGTTCCCCCTCCACTTT. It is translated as CASRLGDRGFPLHF.

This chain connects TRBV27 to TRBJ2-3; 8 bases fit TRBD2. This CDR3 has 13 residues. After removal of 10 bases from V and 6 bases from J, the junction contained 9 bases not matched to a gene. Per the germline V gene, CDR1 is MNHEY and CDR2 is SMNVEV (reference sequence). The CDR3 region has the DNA TGTGCCACCGGGGGACTAGATCCCGATACGCAGTATTTT. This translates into CATGGLDPDTQYF.

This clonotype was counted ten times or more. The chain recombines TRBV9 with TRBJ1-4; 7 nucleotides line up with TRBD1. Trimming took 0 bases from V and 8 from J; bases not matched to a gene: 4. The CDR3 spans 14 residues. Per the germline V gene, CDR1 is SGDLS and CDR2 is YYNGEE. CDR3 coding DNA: TGTGCCAGCAGCGTAGGACAGGGACGGGAAAAACTGTTTTTT. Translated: CASSVGQGREKLFF.

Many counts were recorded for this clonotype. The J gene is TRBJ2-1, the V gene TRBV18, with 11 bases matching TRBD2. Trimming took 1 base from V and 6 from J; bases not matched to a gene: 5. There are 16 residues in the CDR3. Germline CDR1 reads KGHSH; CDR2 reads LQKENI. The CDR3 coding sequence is TGTGCCAGCTCACCACTAGCGGGAGGGCCGAGCAATGAGCAGTTCTTC. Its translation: CASSPLAGGPSNEQFF.

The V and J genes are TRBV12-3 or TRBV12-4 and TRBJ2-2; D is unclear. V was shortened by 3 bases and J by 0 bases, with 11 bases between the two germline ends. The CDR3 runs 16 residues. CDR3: CASSFPTAANTGELFF. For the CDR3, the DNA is TGTGCCAGCAGTTTTCCCACGGCCGCGAACACCGGGGAGCTGTTTTTT.

The CDR3 protein is CASSEVVVVETQYF. The CDR3 region has the DNA TGTGCCAGCAGTGAAGTCGTGGTTGTGGAGACCCAGTACTTC. This chain connects TRBV6-1 to TRBJ2-5; D remains unclear. The V and J ends lost 1 base and 5 bases respectively, with 11 bases between them. In germline, CDR1 is MNHNS, CDR2 SASEGT. The CDR3 is 14 amino acids.